Below, one TCR beta chain is given with its context. Its antigen is not identified. Germline lookup yields CDR1 MGHRA and CDR2 YSYEKL. V lost 4 bases and J lost 0; bases outside the gene matches: 3. This CDR3 has 14 residues. The sample originates from a study of follicular helper T cells after annual influenza vaccination. Study-level findings and limits: Most later recoveries of Day 7 ICOS+CD38+ clones were ICOS-CD38- cTfh.

TCRB was sequenced at Survey level resolution. Clones were sequenced by immunoSEQ multiplex PCR, and TCRdb holds only the in-frame ones, with some missing. The data show about 10,000 clones, with about four fifths seen just once and approximately 0.43% held by the top ten. Time point in this sample: 2015-2016 season, 7 days after influenza vaccination. V is TRBV4-1 and J is TRBJ2-7; 7 bases match TRBD1. This receptor was identified in an adult who received the influenza vaccine. The sequences come from CXCR5+ CD38- circulating T follicular helper cells from blood, collected 7 days after influenza vaccination. Subset given: circulating Tfh, non-naive CD4+CXCR5+PD-1+ (ICOS+CD38+ or ICOS-CD38-). In nucleotides, the CDR3 is TGCGCCAGCAGCCCTGACAGGGACTCCTACGAGCAGTACTTC. It specifies CASSPDRDSYEQYF.